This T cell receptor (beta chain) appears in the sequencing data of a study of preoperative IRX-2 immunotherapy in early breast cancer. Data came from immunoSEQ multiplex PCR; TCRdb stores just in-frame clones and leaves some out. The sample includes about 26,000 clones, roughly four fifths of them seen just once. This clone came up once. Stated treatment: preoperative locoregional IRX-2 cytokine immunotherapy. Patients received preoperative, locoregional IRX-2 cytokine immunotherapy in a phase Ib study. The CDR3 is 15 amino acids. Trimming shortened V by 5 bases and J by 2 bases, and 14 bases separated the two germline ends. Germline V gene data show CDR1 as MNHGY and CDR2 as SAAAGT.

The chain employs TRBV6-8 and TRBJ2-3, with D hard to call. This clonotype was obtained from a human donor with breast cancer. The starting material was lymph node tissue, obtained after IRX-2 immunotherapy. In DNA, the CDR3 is TGTGCCAGCAGTGGGCAGGCGATCATCACAGATACGCAGTATTTT. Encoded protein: CASSGQAIITDTQYF.